The 8 T cell receptor beta chains in this list originate from one sample, sequenced in a study of beta chain features in type 1 diabetes (dated by TCRdb to the late 2010s). Preparation of the library involved the immunoSEQ multiplex PCR assay. The High Capacity cDNA Reverse Transcription Kit was used to reverse transcribe all of the isolated RNA, meaning that expressed TCRB transcripts were what got sequenced. TCRdb retrieved this table from immuneACCESS and kept in-frame rearrangements only. Not all clones are present; in checked studies, unresolved V genes account for under half, and no reason is known for the remainder. Within this sample are 850,000 to 900,000 clones, with under 20% of them counted one time only. Of the sample, 0.023% falls within the top ten clones. Input material: naive CD4+ T cells from blood. This specimen's cell subset or site label, per the study, means: true naive CD4+ T cells. The source of these receptors is a woman aged 18-29 years in good health.

Many counts were recorded for this clone. The chain employs TRBV16 and TRBJ1-1, with D unclear. The germline V gene has CDR1 KGHSY and CDR2 FQNENV. Trimming pared 3 bases from V and 0 bases from J, leaving 11 bases between. The CDR3 length is 15 residues. The CDR3 loop reads CASSQSHRVNTEAFF. CDR3 coding DNA: TGTGCCAGCAGCCAGTCGCATAGGGTGAACACTGAAGCTTTCTTT. The complete variable domain, with remaining parts taken from reference TRBV16 and TRBJ1-1, reads GEEVAQTPKHLVRGEGQKAKLYCAPIKGHSYVFWYQQVLKNEFKFLISFQNENVFDETGMPKERFSAKCLPNSPCSLEIQATKLEDSAVYFCASSQSHRVNTEAFFGQGTRLTVV.

This clone has only a few counts. The chain uses TRBV2 and TRBJ1-5, with 9 bases fitting TRBD1. The CDR3 spans 14 residues. Germline CDR1 reads SNHLY; CDR2 reads FYNNEI. J lost 4 bases, V lost 6 bases, and 4 bases had no gene match. The CDR3 nucleotides are TGTGCCAGCAGGAGGACAGGGGATAATCAGCCCCAGCATTTT. This encodes CASRRTGDNQPQHF.

The J gene is TRBJ2-3, the V gene TRBV14; 8 bases map to TRBD2. V lost 4 bases and J lost 0; bases outside the gene matches: 9. This CDR3 has 17 amino acids. Germline assignment: CDR1 SGHDN and CDR2 FVKESK. In DNA, the CDR3 is TGTGCCAGCAGCCTCGGCGGGAGGACTAGCAGCACAGATACGCAGTATTTT. Encoded protein: CASSLGGRTSSTDTQYF.

This clone was seen only a few times. This chain uses TRBV29-1 with TRBJ2-2, with D unresolved. Germline V CDR1 and CDR2: SQVTM, ANQGSEA. Trimming stripped 2 bases from V and 3 bases from J, with 10 bases between. CDR3 length equals 14 residues. CDR3 region: CSVERVKDTGELFF. CDR3 DNA sequence: TGCAGCGTTGAAAGGGTTAAGGACACCGGGGAGCTGTTTTTT.

This chain uses TRBV6-5 with TRBJ1-1; tentative D call: TRBD1 (6 bases). CDR3 length equals 13 residues. Germline V gene sequence: CDR1 MNHEY, CDR2 SVGAGI. V was cut by 2 bases and J by 9 bases, with 13 bases left in between. CDR3 sequence reads: CASSYGTGQKAFF. DNA for the CDR3: TGTGCCAGCAGTTACGGGACGGGACAAAAAGCTTTCTTT.

This chain joins TRBV7-8 and TRBJ2-7; 10 nucleotides agree with TRBD2. Germline trimming cut 5 bases from V and 0 bases from J; bases unmatched to any gene: 4. CDR1 and CDR2 from the germline V gene are SGHVS and FQNEAQ. This CDR3 has 15 amino acids. The DNA for the CDR3 is TGTGCCAGCAGCACGATAGCGGGAGGCTCCTACGAGCAGTACTTC. Its translation is CASSTIAGGSYEQYF.

V gene TRBV7-2 combines with J gene TRBJ2-2, with TRBD1 identical over 9 bases. Germline CDR1 SGHTA, CDR2 FQGNSA. The J segment lost 3 bases and the V segment lost 5 bases, leaving 4 bases of the junction unmatched. The CDR3 loop spans 15 amino acids. CDR3 DNA: TGTGCCAGCAGCATCGGGACAGGGCACACCGGGGAGCTGTTTTTT. Translated: CASSIGTGHTGELFF.

V and J are TRBV2 and TRBJ1-5, with D possibly matching TRBD1 (5 bases). From germline, CDR1 is SNHLY and CDR2 FYNNEI. This CDR3 comprises 13 residues. Trimming pared 8 bases from V and 6 bases from J, leaving 14 bases between. The DNA of the CDR3 is TGTGCCAGCGATGTAGCGGGGGTTCAGCCCCAGCATTTT. This gives the protein CASDVAGVQPQHF.